This T cell receptor beta chain was retrieved from a study of blood T cell repertoires in COVID-19. Study-level information: Both acute and convalescent COVID-19 samples were obtained from the United States, Italy and Spain. Sources were T cells, B-cell-depleted T cells, or PBMCs; the material itself was cDNA or gDNA.

Trimming stripped 3 bases from V and 0 bases from J, with 7 bases between. CDR3 length: 14 residues. Germline V CDR1 and CDR2: LNHDA, SQIVND (reference sequence). The authors' processing: Estimation of nucleated cell counts was performed using reference gene primer amplification. The protocol was immunoSEQ multiplex PCR, while the TCRdb copy is restricted to in-frame clones and leaves out a portion. V and J calls plus clone size are reproduced from that table; the DNA served to infer D and trimming. The table includes just over 90,000 clones, around nine tenths detected once. The sequencing input was peripheral blood. This chain links TRBV19 with TRBJ2-3; D not certain. This receptor was obtained from a woman aged 80 or over with acute or convalescent COVID-19. The CDR3 region has the DNA TGTGCCAGTAGTATGAGACAAAGCACAGATACGCAGTATTTT. Its translation is CASSMRQSTDTQYF.